Listed below are T cell receptor beta chains from one sample, sequenced in a study of post-analysis software for immune sequencing data. TCRdb reanalysed the PCR reads using MiXCR and keeps one entry per CDR3 protein. The sample comprises about 430,000 distinct CDR3 sequences, over 30% of which are singletons, and around 8% rests with the top ten. The sequencing sample was made of blood. The receptors derive from a girl aged 2 to 9 with multiple sclerosis. Each CDR3 is given with its conserved first and last residue. Each record gives: J gene, V gene, clone size, D gene, CDR3 DNA, CDR3 protein. The D gene is left open where the match is weak. The size field is filled for only some rows; it gives once, few, many or a size class.

TRBJ1-5 TRBV12-3/TRBV12-4 . . TGTGCCAGCAGTTTCGGACGGGGCAATCAGCCCCAGCATTTT CASSFGRGNQPQHF
TRBJ1-5 TRBV2 . TRBD1 TGTGCCAGCAGTGAAGACCAGGGGGCTTATCAGCCCCAGCATTTT CASSEDQGAYQPQHF
TRBJ2-1 TRBV27 . . TGTGCCAGCAGTCCGCAGAGCGGGTTATATTACAATGAGCAGTTCTTC CASSPQSGLYYNEQFF
TRBJ2-1 TRBV28 . . TGTGCCAACAGTTTCTTCAGGGTTAGCAATGAGCAGTTCTTC CANSFFRVSNEQFF
TRBJ1-2 TRBV5-1 . . TGCGCCAGCAGCTTGGGTGAGGGGACAGGCTACACCTTC CASSLGEGTGYTF
TRBJ1-6 TRBV9 . TRBD1 TGTGCCAGCAGCGTAAAGACAGGGAGGGATTCACCCCTCCACTTT CASSVKTGRDSPLHF
TRBJ2-1 TRBV20-1 few . TGCAGTGCGATAAAGATTACCTACAATGAGCAGTTCTTC CSAIKITYNEQFF
TRBJ1-6 TRBV18 . . TGTGCCAGCTCACCAAGTGTCGACAGTAATAATTCACCCCTCCACTTT CASSPSVDSNNSPLHF
TRBJ1-4 TRBV12-3/TRBV12-4 . . TGTGCCAGCAGTTTAGCGTATCTGGGCAGTTCAACTAATGAAAAACTGTTTTTT CASSLAYLGSSTNEKLFF
TRBJ2-1 TRBV25-1 many . TGTGCCAGCAGTGATGGCGTGGGGATCTCCTACAATGAGCAGTTCTTC CASSDGVGISYNEQFF
TRBJ2-1 TRBV10-2 few . TGCGCCAGCAGCTACACTAAGCAGGAAAATGAGCAGTTCTTC CASSYTKQENEQFF
TRBJ1-1 TRBV18 few . TGTGCCAGCTCACCAGCTGCGAACACTGAAGCTTTCTTT CASSPAANTEAFF
TRBJ2-1 TRBV24-1 . . TGTGCCACCAGTGGCCACAGCAATGAGCAGTTCTTC CATSGHSNEQFF
TRBJ1-2 TRBV6-6 few . TGTGCCAGCAGTTACCGCGACGGCTACAACTATGGCTACACCTTC CASSYRDGYNYGYTF
TRBJ1-5 TRBV10-3 . . TGTGCCACCACGGGGGGGGTCAGGGATCAGCCCCAGCATTTT CATTGGVRDQPQHF
TRBJ2-7 TRBV20-1 few . TGCAGTGCCCAGGACGGGCTCGGCTACGAGCAGTACTTC CSAQDGLGYEQYF
TRBJ2-1 TRBV10-3 . . TGTGCCATCGGCGCCTGGGACAATGAGCAGTTCTTC CAIGAWDNEQFF
TRBJ1-2 TRBV13 few TRBD1 TGTGCCAGCAGCTTAGAAGACAGGGGCTATGGCTACACCTTC CASSLEDRGYGYTF
TRBJ1-2 TRBV20-1 . . TGCAGTGCTAGTAGCGCAGGATCCCCTCTTAGTCGGGGCTACACCTTC CSASSAGSPLSRGYTF
TRBJ1-5 TRBV6-6 once . TGTGCCAGCAGTTACTCGAGGACGCGCAATCAGCCCCAGCATTTT CASSYSRTRNQPQHF
TRBJ2-4 TRBV5-1 once . TGCGCCAGCAGCTTGGCCAGGGCGGGAAACATTCAGTACTTC CASSLARAGNIQYF
TRBJ2-3 TRBV6-5 few . TGTGCCAGCAGTTACTCGGGGGCAGCGACAGATACGCAGTATTTT CASSYSGAATDTQYF
TRBJ2-3 TRBV11-3 . TRBD2 TGTGCCAGCAGCCGCAAAGGGTTGTTGGCGGGAGAGGATACGCAGTATTTT CASSRKGLLAGEDTQYF
TRBJ1-4 TRBV5-6 . . TGTGCCAGCAGCTTGGCAGGGAGAGGTGAAAAACTGTTTTTT CASSLAGRGEKLFF
TRBJ1-4 TRBV7-9 . . TGTGCCAGCAGCCATGAAACAGGCTATCTGTTTTTT CASSHETGYLFF
TRBJ2-6 TRBV9 . . TGTGCCAGCAGGCCCGAGTCTGGGGCCAACGTCCTGACTTTC CASRPESGANVLTF
TRBJ1-5 TRBV10-3 . TRBD1 TGTGCCATCAGCGAGGGACAGGGCCTAGAGCCCCAGCATTTT CAISEGQGLEPQHF
TRBJ2-7 TRBV6-5 . TRBD2 TGTGCCAGCAGTTACGGGGCTAGCGGGCCTATTTACGAGCAGTACTTC CASSYGASGPIYEQYF
TRBJ1-5 TRBV5-6 few . TGTGCCAGCAGCAGGGGGACCAACCAGCCCCAGCATTTT CASSRGTNQPQHF
TRBJ1-2 TRBV7-2 . . TGTGCCAGCAGCTCTATTCAGCTCTATGGCTACACCTTC CASSSIQLYGYTF
TRBJ2-7 TRBV5-1 . . TGCGCCAGCCACGATGCGACGAAAAGCTCCTACGAGCAGTACTTC CASHDATKSSYEQYF
TRBJ2-3 TRBV5-1 few . TGCGCCAGCAGCCGAACCGGGGGATCCGATACGCAGTATTTT CASSRTGGSDTQYF
TRBJ1-1 TRBV20-1 . . TGCAGTGCTAGCTCACGTTCTGGGGCTTTCTTT CSASSRSGAFF
TRBJ1-2 TRBV29-1 few . TGCAGCGTCGAAACAGGAGAGCCTAACTATGGCTACACCTTC CSVETGEPNYGYTF
TRBJ2-7 TRBV20-1 once . TGCAGTGCTAGGGGGGTTAGCGGTACCTACGAGCAGTACTTC CSARGVSGTYEQYF
TRBJ1-4 TRBV6-2/TRBV6-3 . . TGTGCCAGCAGTCTACTACAGGAACTTCCCAATGAAAAACTGTTTTTT CASSLLQELPNEKLFF
TRBJ1-2 TRBV10-3 . TRBD1 TGTGCCACGAACACAGGGGGTTATGGCTACACCTTC CATNTGGYGYTF
TRBJ1-2 TRBV5-1 few . TGCGCCAGCAGCCCGGACACAGCTTGGCGGGGCTACACCTTC CASSPDTAWRGYTF
TRBJ2-7 TRBV2 . . TGTGCCAGCAGTGTCCGTATTCGGAATGAGCAGTACTTC CASSVRIRNEQYF
TRBJ2-6 TRBV2 . . TGTGCCAGCAGCATTCGGGGCATCTCTGGGGCCAACGTCCTGACTTTC CASSIRGISGANVLTF
TRBJ2-7 TRBV12-3/TRBV12-4 . . TGTGCCAGCAGCCCGAGGTTCGACCACGAGCAGTACTTC CASSPRFDHEQYF
TRBJ1-2 TRBV20-1 . TRBD1 TGCAGTGACAAGACAGGGGGAGCTAACTATGGCTACACCTTC CSDKTGGANYGYTF
TRBJ2-7 TRBV28 . TRBD1 TGTGCCAGCAGACAGGGGCTCGAGCAGTACTTC CASRQGLEQYF
TRBJ2-7 TRBV20-1 few . TGCAGTGCCAGGTTGTGGAGGCTAAGCTCCTACGAGCAGTACTTC CSARLWRLSSYEQYF
TRBJ2-1 TRBV24-1 . . TGTGCCACCAGTGCAGGGTACAATGAGCAGTTCTTC CATSAGYNEQFF
TRBJ2-5 TRBV5-1 . TRBD1 TGCGCCAGCAGCCATGGACAGGGGAACATCGAGACCCAGTACTTC CASSHGQGNIETQYF
TRBJ2-7 TRBV7-9 once . TGTGCCAGCAGCTTAGGAACCGGTACGGAGCAGTACTTC CASSLGTGTEQYF
TRBJ2-7 TRBV7-3 . . TGTGCCAGCTCCTTAACGGGGGTCAACTCCTACGAGCAGTACTTC CASSLTGVNSYEQYF
TRBJ2-1 TRBV12-3/TRBV12-4 few TRBD1 TGTGCCAGCAGTTCTAACCGGGACAGACGAAATGAGCAGTTCTTC CASSSNRDRRNEQFF
TRBJ2-7 TRBV12-3/TRBV12-4 few . TGTGCCAGCACCCTCACGCGTGCCGGTAACTACGAGCAGTACTTC CASTLTRAGNYEQYF
TRBJ1-6 TRBV7-2 few TRBD1 TGTGCCAGCAGCTCGGGACAGGGTATCGATTATTCACCCCTCCACTTT CASSSGQGIDYSPLHF
TRBJ1-2 TRBV12-3/TRBV12-4 . . TGTGCCAGCAATTTAGGGCAGGGCTATGGCTACACCTTC CASNLGQGYGYTF
TRBJ1-2 TRBV4-1 . . TGCGCCAGCAGCCAACCCCTAACACAGACAGGCCTATATGGCTACACCTTC CASSQPLTQTGLYGYTF
TRBJ2-1 TRBV29-1 . . TGCAGCGGCCAGACTGGCGGGACATACAATGAGCAGTTCTTC CSGQTGGTYNEQFF
TRBJ2-2 TRBV5-1 few . TGCGCCAGCAGCTTGGCTGGGCTGGCGCAGAACACCGGGGAGCTGTTTTTT CASSLAGLAQNTGELFF
TRBJ2-1 TRBV10-3 . TRBD1 TGTGCCATCAGTGGGCTATGGGACAGCCCAGGCCACAATGAGCAGTTCTTC CAISGLWDSPGHNEQFF
TRBJ1-1 TRBV5-1 . TRBD1 TGCGCCAGCAGCTATGGGACAGGGCGGGTAAGGAACACTGAAGCTTTCTTT CASSYGTGRVRNTEAFF